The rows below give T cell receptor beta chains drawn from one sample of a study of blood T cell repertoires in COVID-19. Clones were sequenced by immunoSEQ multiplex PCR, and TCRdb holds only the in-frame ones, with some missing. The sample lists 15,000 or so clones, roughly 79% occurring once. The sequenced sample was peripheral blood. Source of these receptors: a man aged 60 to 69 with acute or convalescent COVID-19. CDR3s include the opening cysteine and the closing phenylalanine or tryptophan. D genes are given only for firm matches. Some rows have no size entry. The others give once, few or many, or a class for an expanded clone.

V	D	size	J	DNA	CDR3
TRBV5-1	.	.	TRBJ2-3	TGCGCCAGCAACCTGGGGGGTCTGGCGGGGAGCACAGATACGCAGTATTTT	CASNLGGLAGSTDTQYF
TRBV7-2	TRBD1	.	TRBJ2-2	TGTGCCAGCAGCTCCCTCGACAGGGTGCCCGGGGAGCTGTTTTTT	CASSSLDRVPGELFF
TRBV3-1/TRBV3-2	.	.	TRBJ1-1	TGTGCCAGCAGCCGGCTTGGGGGGGGCGGTGGCACTGAAGCTTTCTTT	CASSRLGGGGGTEAFF
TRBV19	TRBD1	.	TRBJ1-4	TGTGCCAGTAGCGTCTACGGGACAGGGGACGAAAAACTGTTTTTT	CASSVYGTGDEKLFF
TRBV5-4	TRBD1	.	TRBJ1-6	TGTGCCAGCAGCTTAGGGGGAGCAGGGGGAGGTTCACCCCTCCACTTT	CASSLGGAGGGSPLHF
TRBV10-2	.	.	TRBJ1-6	TGCGCCAGCAGTGGGGAAGGGGATTCACCCCTCCACTTT	CASSGEGDSPLHF
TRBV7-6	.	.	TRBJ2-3	TGTGCCAGCAGCTCCCGGGAAGGGCTTAGCACAGATACGCAGTATTTT	CASSSREGLSTDTQYF
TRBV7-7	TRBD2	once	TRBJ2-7	TGTGCTAGCAGCCCAGGACTAGCGGGAGATGGGGAGCAGTACTTC	CASSPGLAGDGEQYF
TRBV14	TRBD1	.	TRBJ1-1	TGTGCCAGCAGGCGGACTGGGACAGCAGGGACTGAAGCTTTCTTT	CASRRTGTAGTEAFF
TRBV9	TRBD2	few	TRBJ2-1	TGTGCCAGCAGCGTAGAAGGACTAGCGGGAGGGTCTTGGGACAATGAGCAGTTCTTC	CASSVEGLAGGSWDNEQFF
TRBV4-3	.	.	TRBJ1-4	TGCGCCAGCAGCCCGATTCAGGGGCCAACTAATGAAAAACTGTTTTTT	CASSPIQGPTNEKLFF
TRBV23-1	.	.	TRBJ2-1	TGCGCCAGCAGTTTACCGGGGTTCTTCCCCTACAATGAGCAGTTCTTC	CASSLPGFFPYNEQFF
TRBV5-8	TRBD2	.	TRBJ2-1	TGTGCCAGCAGCGGCCGGACTAGCGGGAGTCTCTACAATGAGCAGTTCTTC	CASSGRTSGSLYNEQFF
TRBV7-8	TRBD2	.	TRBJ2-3	TGTGCCAGCAACTTGTTGTCTCGGGGGGGTACGCAGTATTTT	CASNLLSRGGTQYF
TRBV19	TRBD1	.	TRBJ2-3	TGTGCCAGTTCCACAGGGGCCCCTGGAACAGATACGCAGTATTTT	CASSTGAPGTDTQYF
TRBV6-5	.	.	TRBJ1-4	TGTGCCAGCAGTTACGACAGGCGGGAAAAACTGTTTTTT	CASSYDRREKLFF
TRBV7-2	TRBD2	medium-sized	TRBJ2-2	TGTGCCAGCAGCCCAGGACTAGCGGGAGATGGGACCGGGGAGCTGTTTTTT	CASSPGLAGDGTGELFF
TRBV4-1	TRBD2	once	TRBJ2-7	TGCGCCAGCAGCCAAGTTAGCGGGGGAGGGGTCTACGAGCAGTACTTC	CASSQVSGGGVYEQYF
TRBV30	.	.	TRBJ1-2	TGTGCCTGGAGTGTAGCACAGGGCTTGGATGGCTACACCTTC	CAWSVAQGLDGYTF
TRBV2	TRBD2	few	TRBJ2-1	TGTGCCAGCAGTGGTCTAGCGGGGTACAATGAGCAGTTCTTC	CASSGLAGYNEQFF
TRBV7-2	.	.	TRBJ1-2	TGTGCCAGCAGCTCACGCAATTGGAGGGTCTATGGCTACACCTTC	CASSSRNWRVYGYTF
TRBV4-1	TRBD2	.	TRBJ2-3	TGCGCCAGCAGCCAAGATGGGACGGGAGGGCCTAGCACAGATACGCAGTATTTT	CASSQDGTGGPSTDTQYF
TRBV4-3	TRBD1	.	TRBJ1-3	TGCGCCAGCAGCCAAGGGACAGGTTCTAACACCATATATTTT	CASSQGTGSNTIYF
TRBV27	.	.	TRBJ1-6	TGTGCCAGCAGTTTTGGCAGGGCGACGACAACTAATTCACCCCTCCACTTT	CASSFGRATTTNSPLHF
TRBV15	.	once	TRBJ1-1	TGTGCCACCAGCAGAGAACTAAACACTGAAGCTTTCTTT	CATSRELNTEAFF
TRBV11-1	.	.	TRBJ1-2	TGTGCCAGCAGCCTAGGGACAAACAACTATGGCTACACCTTC	CASSLGTNNYGYTF
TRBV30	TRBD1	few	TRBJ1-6	TGTGCCTGGGGACAGGGGGCGAGGTTGAAGGATTCACCCCTCCACTTT	CAWGQGARLKDSPLHF
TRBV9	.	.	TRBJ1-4	TGTGCCAGCAGCGTAGACAGCTCAACTAATGAAAAACTGTTTTTT	CASSVDSSTNEKLFF
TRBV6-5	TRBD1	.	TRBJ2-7	TGTGCCACGAAACTCGGGACAGGGGATCGCGAGCAGTACTTC	CATKLGTGDREQYF
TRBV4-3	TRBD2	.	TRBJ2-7	TGCGCCAGCAGCCGAACTAGCGGGGGAGGAGAGCAGTACTTC	CASSRTSGGGEQYF
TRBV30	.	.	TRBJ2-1	TGTGCCTGGAGTGTACCCGTAACTCGCAATGAGCAGTTCTTC	CAWSVPVTRNEQFF
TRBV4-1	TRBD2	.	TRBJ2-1	TGCGCCAGCAGCCAAGTAGACATGGGACTAGTGGGGACCAATGAGCAGTTCTTC	CASSQVDMGLVGTNEQFF
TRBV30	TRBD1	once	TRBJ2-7	TGTGCCTGGCGCCTGGACAGGACCTCCTACGAGCAGTACTTC	CAWRLDRTSYEQYF
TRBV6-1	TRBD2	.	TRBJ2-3	TGTGCCAGCAGTGGGTGGTCGGCTAGCGGGAGACCTAGCACAGATACGCAGTATTTT	CASSGWSASGRPSTDTQYF
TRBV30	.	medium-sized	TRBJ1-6	TGTGCCTGGACCCACTCTAAAAGTAATAATTCACCCCTCCACTTT	CAWTHSKSNNSPLHF
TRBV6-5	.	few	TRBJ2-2	TGTGCCAGCATCCCTGCGAAAGGGGACACCGGGGAGCTGTTTTTT	CASIPAKGDTGELFF
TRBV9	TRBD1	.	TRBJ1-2	TGTGCCAGCAGCATATCATCCGGGACAGGGGGCTATGGCTACACCTTC	CASSISSGTGGYGYTF
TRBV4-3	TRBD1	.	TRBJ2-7	TGCGCCAGCAGCCAAGTAGGACAGGAATCCTACGAGCAGTACTTC	CASSQVGQESYEQYF
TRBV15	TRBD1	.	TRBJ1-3	TGTGCCACCAGCACCTGGGACAGCCACTCTGGAAACACCATATATTTT	CATSTWDSHSGNTIYF
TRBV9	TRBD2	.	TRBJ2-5	TGTGCCAGCAGCGTATTCGGGGGGGCCCAACAAGAGACCCAGTACTTC	CASSVFGGAQQETQYF
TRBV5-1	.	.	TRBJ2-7	TGCGCCAGCAGCTCCAGCTACGAGCAGTACTTC	CASSSSYEQYF
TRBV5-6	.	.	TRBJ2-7	TGTGCCAGCAGCTTGGCTCGAGCGGAATTCGAGCAGTACTTC	CASSLARAEFEQYF